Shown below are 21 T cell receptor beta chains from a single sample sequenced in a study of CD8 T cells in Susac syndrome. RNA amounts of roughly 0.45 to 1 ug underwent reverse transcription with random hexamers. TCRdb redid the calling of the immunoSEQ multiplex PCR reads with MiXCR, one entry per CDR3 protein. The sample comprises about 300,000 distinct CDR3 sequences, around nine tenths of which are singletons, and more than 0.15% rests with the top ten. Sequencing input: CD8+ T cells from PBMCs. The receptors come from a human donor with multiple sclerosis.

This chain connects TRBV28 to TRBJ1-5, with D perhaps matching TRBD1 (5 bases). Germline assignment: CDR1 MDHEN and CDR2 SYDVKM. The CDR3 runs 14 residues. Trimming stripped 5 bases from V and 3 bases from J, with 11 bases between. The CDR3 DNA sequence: TGTGCCAGCAGTAACCGACAGCACAATCAGCCCCAGCATTTT. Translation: CASSNRQHNQPQHF.

CDR3: CASREREVRRDTDTQYF. The CDR3 DNA follows: TGTGCCAGCAGGGAGCGGGAGGTTAGAAGGGACACAGATACGCAGTATTTT. The chain combines TRBV6-1 with TRBJ2-3; 9 nucleotides agree with TRBD2. Germline CDR1 is MNHNS and CDR2 is SASEGT. With 6 bases clipped from V and 2 bases from J, the junction kept 12 bases outside the gene matches. This CDR3 is 17 amino acids long.

The CDR3 DNA reads TGTGCCAGCAGGGCGGGACTAGCAGGGCGGACAGATACGCAGTATTTT. Protein product: CASRAGLAGRTDTQYF. This rearrangement joins TRBV27 to TRBJ2-3; 9 nucleotides line up with TRBD2. The CDR3 totals 16 residues. Germline V lookup: CDR1 MNHEY, CDR2 SMNVEV (reference sequence). The J segment lost 3 bases and the V segment lost 6 bases, leaving 10 bases of the junction unmatched.

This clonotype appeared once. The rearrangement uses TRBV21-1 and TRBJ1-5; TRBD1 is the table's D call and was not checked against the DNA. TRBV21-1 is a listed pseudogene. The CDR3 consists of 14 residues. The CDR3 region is CARLGTPSNQPQHF. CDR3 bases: TGTGCCAGGCTCGGGACACCTAGCAATCAGCCCCAGCATTTT.

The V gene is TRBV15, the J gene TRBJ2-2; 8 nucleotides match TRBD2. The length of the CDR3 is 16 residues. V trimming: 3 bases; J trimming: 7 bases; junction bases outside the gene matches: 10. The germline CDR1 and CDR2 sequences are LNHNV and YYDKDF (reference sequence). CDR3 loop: CATSRDSGVRDGELFF. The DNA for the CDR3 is TGTGCCACCAGCAGGGATAGCGGGGTGAGGGACGGGGAGCTGTTTTTT.

For the CDR3, the DNA is TGCAGCGTTGTTTGGAGGGCCACAGGATCTTACAATGAGCAGTTCTTC. Protein: CSVVWRATGSYNEQFF. The rearrangement uses TRBV29-1 and TRBJ2-1, with a weak D call TRBD2 (6 bases). The V and J ends lost 4 bases and 4 bases respectively, with 20 bases between them. CDR3 length equals 16 residues. Germline V lookup: CDR1 SQVTM, CDR2 ANQGSEA.

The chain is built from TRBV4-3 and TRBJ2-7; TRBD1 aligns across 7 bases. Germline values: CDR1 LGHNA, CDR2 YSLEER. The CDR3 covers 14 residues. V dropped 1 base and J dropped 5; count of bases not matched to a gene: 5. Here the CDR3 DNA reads TGCGCCAGCAGCCAAGGTACAGGGGCCGACGAGCAGTACTTC. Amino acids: CASSQGTGADEQYF.

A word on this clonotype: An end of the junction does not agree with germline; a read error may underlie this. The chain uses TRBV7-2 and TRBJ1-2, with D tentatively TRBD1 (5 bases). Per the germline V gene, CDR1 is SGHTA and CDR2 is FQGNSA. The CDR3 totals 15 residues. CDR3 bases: TGTGCCAGCACCTTAGTAGACGGAGGAGGGGATGGCTACACCTTC. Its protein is CASTLVDGGGDGYTF.

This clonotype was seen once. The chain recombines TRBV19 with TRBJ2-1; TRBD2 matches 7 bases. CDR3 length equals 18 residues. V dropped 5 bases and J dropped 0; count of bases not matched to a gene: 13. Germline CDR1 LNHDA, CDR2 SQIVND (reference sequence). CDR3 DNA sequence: TGTGCCAGTAGTCCCTCCCCGACTAGCCATAGCTCCTACAATGAGCAGTTCTTC. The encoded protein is CASSPSPTSHSSYNEQFF. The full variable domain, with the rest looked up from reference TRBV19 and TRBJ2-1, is DGGITQSPKYLFRKEGQNVTLSCEQNLNHDAMYWYRQDPGQGLRLIYYSQIVNDFQKGDIAEGYSVSREKKESFPLTVTSAQKNPTAFYLCASSPSPTSHSSYNEQFFGPGTRLTVL.

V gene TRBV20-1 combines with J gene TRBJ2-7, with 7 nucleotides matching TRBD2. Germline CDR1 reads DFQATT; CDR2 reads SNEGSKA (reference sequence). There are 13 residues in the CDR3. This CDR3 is CTTGGGSPYEQYF. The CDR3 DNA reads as TGCACAACTGGGGGGGGGAGTCCCTACGAGCAGTACTTC.

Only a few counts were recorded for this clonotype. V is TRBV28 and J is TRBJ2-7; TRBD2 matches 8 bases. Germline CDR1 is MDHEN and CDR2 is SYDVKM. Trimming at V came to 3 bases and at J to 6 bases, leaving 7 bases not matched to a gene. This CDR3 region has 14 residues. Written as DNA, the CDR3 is TGTGCCAGCAGTTTCGGGAGGGTACCTGTCGAGCAGTACTTC. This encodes CASSFGRVPVEQYF.

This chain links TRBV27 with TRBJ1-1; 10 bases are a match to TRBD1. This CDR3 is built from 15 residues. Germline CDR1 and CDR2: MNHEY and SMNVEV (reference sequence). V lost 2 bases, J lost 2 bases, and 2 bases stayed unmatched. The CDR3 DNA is TGTGCCAGCAGTTTAGGGACAGGGGTTAACACTGAAGCTTTCTTT. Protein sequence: CASSLGTGVNTEAFF.

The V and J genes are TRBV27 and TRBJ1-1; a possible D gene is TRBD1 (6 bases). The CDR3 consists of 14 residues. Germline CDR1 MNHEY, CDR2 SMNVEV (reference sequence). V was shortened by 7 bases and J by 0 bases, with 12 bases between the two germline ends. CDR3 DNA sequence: TGTGCCAGCAAACTGGCAGGGGTGAACACTGAAGCTTTCTTT. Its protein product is CASKLAGVNTEAFF.

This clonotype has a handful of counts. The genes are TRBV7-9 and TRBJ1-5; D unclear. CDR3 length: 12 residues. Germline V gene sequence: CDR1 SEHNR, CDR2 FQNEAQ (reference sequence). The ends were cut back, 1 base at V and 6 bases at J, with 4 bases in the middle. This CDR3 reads CASSLGVQPQHF. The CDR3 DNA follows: TGTGCCAGCAGCTTAGGGGTTCAGCCCCAGCATTTT.

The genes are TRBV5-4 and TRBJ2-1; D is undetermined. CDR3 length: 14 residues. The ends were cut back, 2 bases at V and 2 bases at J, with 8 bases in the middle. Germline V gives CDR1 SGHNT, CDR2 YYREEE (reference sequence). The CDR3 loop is CASSFSSTYNEQFF. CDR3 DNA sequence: TGTGCCAGCAGCTTCTCCAGTACCTACAATGAGCAGTTCTTC.

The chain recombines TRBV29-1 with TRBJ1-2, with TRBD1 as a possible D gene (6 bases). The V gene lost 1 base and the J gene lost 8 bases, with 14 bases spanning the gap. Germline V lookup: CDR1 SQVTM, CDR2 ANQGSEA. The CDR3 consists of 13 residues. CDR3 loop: CSVEGPGAGGYTF. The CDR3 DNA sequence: TGCAGCGTTGAAGGCCCGGGGGCCGGCGGCTACACCTTC.

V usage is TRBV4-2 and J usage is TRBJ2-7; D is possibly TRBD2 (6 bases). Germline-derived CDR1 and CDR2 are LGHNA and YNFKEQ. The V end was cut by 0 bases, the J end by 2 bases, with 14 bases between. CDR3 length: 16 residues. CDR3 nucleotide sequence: TGTGCCAGCAGCCAAGACCGATTGGCGGGAACCTACGAGCAGTACTTC. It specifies CASSQDRLAGTYEQYF.

The CDR3 DNA reads as TGTGCCAGCAGCTTGGAGGCAGGGAGGGCCAACTATGGCTACACCTTC. Translated, it gives CASSLEAGRANYGYTF. The chain is built from TRBV5-4 and TRBJ1-2, with D maybe TRBD1 (5 bases). Looked up from germline, CDR1 is SGHNT and CDR2 is YYREEE (reference sequence). This CDR3 spans 16 amino acids. V gave up 0 bases and J gave up 2 bases, with 14 bases separating them.

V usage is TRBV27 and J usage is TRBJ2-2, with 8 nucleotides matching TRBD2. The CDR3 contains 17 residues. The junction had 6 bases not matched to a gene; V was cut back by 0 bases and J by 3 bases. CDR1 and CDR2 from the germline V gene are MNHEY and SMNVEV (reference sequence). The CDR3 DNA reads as TGTGCCAGCAGTTTATCCTCACGGGGGGGCGACACCGGGGAGCTGTTTTTT. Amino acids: CASSLSSRGGDTGELFF.

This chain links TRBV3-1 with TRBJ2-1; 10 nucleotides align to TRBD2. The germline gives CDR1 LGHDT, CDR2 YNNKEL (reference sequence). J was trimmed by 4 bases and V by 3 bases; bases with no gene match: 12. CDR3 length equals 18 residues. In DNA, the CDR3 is TGTGCCAGCAGCCAGGAAACGGACGGGACTAGCGTTTACAATGAGCAGTTCTTC. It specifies CASSQETDGTSVYNEQFF.

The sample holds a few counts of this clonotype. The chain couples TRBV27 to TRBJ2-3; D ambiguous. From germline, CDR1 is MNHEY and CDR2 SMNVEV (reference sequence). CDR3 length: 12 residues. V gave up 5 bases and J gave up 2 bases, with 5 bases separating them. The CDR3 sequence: CASSPNTDTQYF. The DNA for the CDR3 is TGTGCCAGCAGTCCCAACACAGATACGCAGTATTTT.